This T cell receptor (beta chain) was profiled in a study of shared clonotypes between healthy human individuals. Study-wide results and limits: Despite large depth, rarefaction showed incomplete sorted-subset sequencing. An expected dependence of interdonor clonotype sharing on sequencing depth was noted.

Deletions cut 0 bases from V and 6 bases from J, with 8 bases between. CDR1 and CDR2 from the germline V gene are KGHSY and FQNENV. The length of the CDR3 is 14 residues. This clone occurred a few times. Its target is not known. Over several immunoSEQ plates, each subset's genomic DNA was distributed in even portions. The DNA input per sorted-subset replicate PCR was about 220 ng, corresponding to some 30,000 T cell genomes. Clones were sequenced by immunoSEQ multiplex PCR, and TCRdb holds only the in-frame ones, with some missing. The top ten clones hold under 0.6% of a sample with about 1 million clones, approximately 80% of them seen once.

The chain employs TRBV16 and TRBJ2-2; possible D gene TRBD2, 6 bases. The receptor was derived from a man between 18 and 35 years old in good health. Some clones in this sample may be carry-over from other donors' samples. The sample comprised memory CD4+ T cells from PBMCs. Subset specified: CD45RA-negative fraction. The CDR3 sequence: CASSQSAGSGELFF. CDR3 sequence (DNA): TGTGCCAGCAGCCAATCTGCGGGGTCCGGGGAGCTGTTTTTT.